This T cell receptor beta chain is drawn from a study of siplizumab effects on memory and regulatory T cells. CDR1 MDHEN and CDR2 SYDVKM come from the germline V gene. The CDR3 runs to 14 residues. Notes on this clone: One end of the junction varies from germline; a read error may be responsible. The sample holds other DNA sequences that translate to the same CDR3.

Measured with immunoSEQ multiplex PCR; TCRdb has only the in-frame clones, and not every one. This sample has around 83,000 clones; around 90% occur once, and the top ten carry around 16%. The V and J genes are TRBV28 and TRBJ2-7, with D possibly TRBD1 on 6 matching bases. Specimen: CD4+ T cells sorted from blood. The TCR originated in a human donor in good health. The CDR3 DNA sequence: TGCGCCAGCAAACCCGGGACACCGACCTACGAGCAGTACTTC. It codes for CASKPGTPTYEQYF. The full variable domain, rest sourced from reference TRBV28 and TRBJ2-7, is DVKVTQSSRYLVKRTGEKVFLECVQDMDHENMFWYRQDPGLGLRLIYFSYDVKMKEKGDIPEGYSVSREKKERFSLILESASTNQTSMYLCASKPGTPTYEQYFGPGTRLTVT.